The rows below give T cell receptor beta chains drawn from one sample of a study of T-cell reconstitution after alpha-beta-depleted transplantation in children. Each CDR3 protein gets one entry after TCRdb re-called the PCR reads with MiXCR. This sample has fewer than 700,000 distinct CDR3 sequences, with approximately 12% found just once. Source: PBMCs, mostly from graft donor cells, taken 360 days after TCRalphabeta/CD19-depleted stem cell transplant. These receptors came from a male patient between 5 and 17 years old who had a stem cell transplant for acute myeloid leukemia, so the T cells may come from the graft donor. CDR3s include the opening cysteine and the closing phenylalanine or tryptophan. Fields, in order: clone size, D gene, J gene, V gene, CDR3 protein, CDR3 DNA. The D gene is left open where the match is weak. Clone size is given for some rows only: seen once, a few or many times, or a class if the clone is expanded.

many	TRBD1	TRBJ2-7	TRBV27	CASSLRDRGGYEQYF	TGTGCCAGCAGTTTGCGCGACAGGGGGGGCTACGAGCAGTACTTC
.	TRBD2	TRBJ2-3	TRBV20-1	CSATGRASKGPNTDTQYF	TGCAGTGCTACGGGGAGGGCCTCCAAGGGCCCGAACACAGATACGCAGTATTTT
.	TRBD1	TRBJ2-2	TRBV4-2	CASSPPGQGADTGELFF	TGTGCCAGCAGCCCACCGGGACAGGGGGCGGACACCGGGGAGCTGTTTTTT
.	TRBD2	TRBJ2-5	TRBV10-3	CAIRNLAGGPPSTQYF	TGTGCCATCAGGAACCTAGCGGGAGGGCCTCCCTCGACCCAGTACTTC
.	.	TRBJ2-5	TRBV24-1	CATSDLRGASQETQYF	TGTGCCACCAGTGATTTGCGGGGGGCGAGTCAAGAGACCCAGTACTTC
.	TRBD2	TRBJ2-2	TRBV28	CASSRDMGLAGTGELFF	TGTGCCAGCAGCCGGGACATGGGACTAGCGGGAACCGGGGAGCTGTTTTTT
few	.	TRBJ1-1	TRBV29-1	CSVPQWVSNGYTEAFF	TGCAGCGTCCCTCAGTGGGTTTCTAATGGGTACACTGAAGCTTTCTTT
many	TRBD2	TRBJ2-7	TRBV7-8	CASSPGLAGYEQYF	TGTGCCAGCAGCCCGGGACTAGCGGGCTACGAGCAGTACTTC
.	TRBD1	TRBJ2-7	TRBV5-1	CASSLERTGGWLYEQYF	TGCGCCAGCAGCTTGGAGCGGACAGGGGGCTGGCTGTACGAGCAGTACTTC
.	.	TRBJ2-7	TRBV9	CASSPHLEGQISYEQYF	TGTGCCAGCAGCCCCCATTTAGAGGGACAAATATCCTACGAGCAGTACTTC
few	TRBD2	TRBJ2-1	TRBV20-1	CSAREPSGRVYNEQFF	TGCAGTGCTAGAGAACCTAGCGGGAGGGTATACAATGAGCAGTTCTTC
.	.	TRBJ1-4	TRBV5-8	CASSPTRAGGEKLFF	TGTGCCAGCAGCCCGACACGGGCCGGAGGGGAAAAACTGTTTTTT
few	TRBD2	TRBJ2-7	TRBV9	CASSVSSGAFYEQYF	TGTGCCAGCAGCGTAAGTAGCGGGGCTTTCTACGAGCAGTACTTC
.	TRBD1	TRBJ2-1	TRBV11-2	CASSLVMGTGDRGSSYNEQFF	TGTGCCAGCAGCCTTGTTATGGGGACAGGGGATCGGGGGAGCTCCTACAATGAGCAGTTCTTC
.	TRBD2	TRBJ2-1	TRBV7-6	CASSFSGRWDNEQFF	TGTGCCAGCAGCTTTAGCGGGAGGTGGGACAATGAGCAGTTCTTC
many	.	TRBJ2-2	TRBV20-1	CSARERWDSLGAGELFF	TGCAGTGCTAGAGAGCGGTGGGACTCTTTAGGAGCCGGGGAGCTGTTTTTT
.	.	TRBJ2-7	TRBV18	CASSGTRKTYEQYF	TGTGCCAGCTCCGGGACTCGAAAAACCTACGAGCAGTACTTC
.	TRBD1	TRBJ2-7	TRBV15	CATSRVAHSPEWKKRGPYEQYF	TGTGCCACCAGCAGAGTAGCCCACAGTCCCGAATGGAAAAAGAGGGGGCCGTACGAGCAGTACTTC
.	TRBD2	TRBJ2-1	TRBV20-1	CSVPAGGPSYNEQFF	TGCAGTGTCCCGGCGGGGGGGCCCTCCTACAATGAGCAGTTCTTC
many	TRBD2	TRBJ2-3	TRBV5-1	CASSSRLAGLDTQYF	TGCGCCAGCAGCTCCCGACTAGCGGGACTAGATACGCAGTATTTT
.	.	TRBJ1-2	TRBV28	CASNRKPTGTNYGYTF	TGTGCCAGCAATCGTAAACCCACAGGGACTAACTATGGCTACACCTTC
.	.	TRBJ2-1	TRBV9	CASSSEGQGYNEQFF	TGTGCCAGCAGCTCGGAAGGGCAGGGCTACAATGAGCAGTTCTTC
few	.	TRBJ2-1	TRBV29-1	CSVVIGGYNEQFF	TGCAGCGTTGTTATAGGCGGATACAATGAGCAGTTCTTC
few	TRBD1	TRBJ2-7	TRBV20-1	CSAPGQGANYEQYF	TGCAGTGCTCCGGGACAGGGGGCGAACTACGAGCAGTACTTC
few	.	TRBJ2-2	TRBV20-1	CSARDSGLGWGELFF	TGCAGTGCTAGAGATTCGGGACTGGGTTGGGGGGAGCTGTTTTTT
few	.	TRBJ2-7	TRBV12-3/TRBV12-4	CASSLIPRASSYEQYF	TGTGCCAGCAGTTTAATCCCTCGAGCGAGCTCCTACGAGCAGTACTTC
few	.	TRBJ2-7	TRBV29-1	CSVERTLGEQYF	TGCAGCGTTGAAAGGACCTTGGGGGAGCAGTACTTC
.	.	TRBJ2-2	TRBV18	CASRTQRTGRPNTGELFF	TGTGCCAGTCGGACCCAACGGACTGGGAGGCCGAACACCGGGGAGCTGTTTTTT
.	TRBD1	TRBJ2-2	TRBV4-2	CATRTTGTGGIGELFF	TGTGCCACCCGAACGACCGGGACAGGGGGCATCGGGGAGCTGTTTTTT
many	TRBD1	TRBJ1-3	TRBV28	CASRPRDRALPSGNTIYF	TGTGCCAGCAGGCCCCGGGACAGGGCTCTCCCCTCTGGAAACACCATATATTTT
few	.	TRBJ2-7	TRBV7-6	CASSVGARLYEQYF	TGTGCCAGCAGCGTGGGGGCTAGACTCTACGAGCAGTACTTC
.	.	TRBJ2-3	TRBV7-9	CASSLVVGTARDTQYF	TGTGCCAGCAGCTTAGTGGTAGGGACCGCCAGGGATACGCAGTATTTT
few	.	TRBJ2-3	TRBV19	CASEDGGDTQYF	TGTGCCAGCGAAGACGGGGGAGATACGCAGTATTTT
.	.	TRBJ2-2	TRBV9	CASSVEGRGELFF	TGTGCCAGCAGCGTAGAGGGTCGAGGGGAGCTGTTTTTT
many	.	TRBJ1-1	TRBV7-6	CASSLIVPQAANTEAFF	TGTGCCAGCAGCTTAATAGTGCCACAGGCCGCGAACACTGAAGCTTTCTTT
few	.	TRBJ2-7	TRBV20-1	CSAAIEVSYEQYF	TGCAGTGCTGCCATCGAGGTCTCCTACGAGCAGTACTTC
few	TRBD1	TRBJ1-2	TRBV12-3/TRBV12-4	CASSLEYRGVYGYTF	TGTGCCAGCAGTTTAGAGTACAGGGGGGTATATGGCTACACCTTC
.	TRBD2	TRBJ2-5	TRBV24-1	CATSDAPSSGSETQYF	TGTGCCACCAGTGACGCTCCATCTAGCGGGAGTGAGACCCAGTACTTC
few	.	TRBJ2-1	TRBV20-1	CSALRGAGSYNEQFF	TGCAGTGCCCTAAGGGGGGCGGGAAGCTACAATGAGCAGTTCTTC
.	.	TRBJ2-7	TRBV7-9	CASSAPGLLFYEQYF	TGTGCCAGCAGCGCGCCGGGACTCCTTTTTTACGAGCAGTACTTC
.	TRBD1	TRBJ2-5	TRBV7-2	CASSYFGTAFQETQYF	TGTGCCAGCAGCTACTTTGGGACAGCGTTTCAAGAGACCCAGTACTTC
many	.	TRBJ2-1	TRBV29-1	CSFRVASEQFF	TGCAGCTTTCGGGTGGCTTCTGAGCAGTTCTTC
.	TRBD2	TRBJ2-1	TRBV29-1	CSVDNMLSGSSYNEQFF	TGCAGCGTTGATAATATGCTAAGCGGGAGCTCCTACAATGAGCAGTTCTTC
.	TRBD1	TRBJ2-7	TRBV25-1	CASSRAGTGSPYEQYF	TGTGCCAGCAGCCGCGCCGGGACAGGGTCTCCCTACGAGCAGTACTTC
few	TRBD2	TRBJ2-1	TRBV28	CASSQTSGRASSYNEQFF	TGTGCCAGCAGCCAGACTAGCGGGAGAGCTAGCTCCTACAATGAGCAGTTCTTC
few	TRBD2	TRBJ2-1	TRBV12-3/TRBV12-4	CASSFLGTSGSGNEQFF	TGTGCCAGCAGTTTCCTCGGGACTAGCGGGAGTGGGAATGAGCAGTTCTTC
.	.	TRBJ1-1	TRBV29-1	CSVVVRASPYTEAFF	TGCAGCGTTGTAGTCAGGGCTTCACCGTACACTGAAGCTTTCTTT
many	.	TRBJ2-7	TRBV18	CASSPGARSYEQYF	TGTGCCAGCTCACCAGGTGCCAGGTCCTACGAGCAGTACTTC
few	.	TRBJ1-5	TRBV28	CASSHPPDRTYSNQPQHF	TGTGCCAGCAGTCATCCCCCTGACAGGACCTATAGCAATCAGCCCCAGCATTTT
.	.	TRBJ2-7	TRBV20-1	CSAPTGSEQYF	TGCAGTGCTCCCACCGGCTCCGAGCAGTACTTC
many	.	TRBJ2-1	TRBV6-2/TRBV6-3	CASSSQRYGVDEQFF	TGTGCCAGCAGTAGCCAGAGGTACGGAGTCGATGAGCAGTTCTTC
many	.	TRBJ2-3	TRBV28	CASSLWEEGADTQYF	TGTGCCAGCAGTTTATGGGAGGAAGGGGCAGATACGCAGTATTTT
few	TRBD2	TRBJ2-7	TRBV20-1	CSARREGTILYEQYF	TGCAGTGCGCGGAGGGAGGGGACTATCCTCTACGAGCAGTACTTC
few	TRBD2	TRBJ2-1	TRBV28	CASSPAAYGGYNEQFF	TGTGCCAGCAGTCCTGCGGCCTACGGGGGGTACAATGAGCAGTTCTTC
many	TRBD2	TRBJ2-7	TRBV7-3	CASSLRAGVNEQYF	TGTGCCAGCAGCTTAAGAGCGGGAGTAAACGAGCAGTACTTC
few	.	TRBJ2-6	TRBV5-1	CASSLGGTSRSGANVLTF	TGCGCCAGCAGCTTGGGGGGAACTAGCCGCTCTGGGGCCAACGTCCTGACTTTC
.	.	TRBJ2-3	TRBV7-2	CASSFGRLAMGTQYF	TGTGCCAGCAGCTTCGGACGCCTCGCGATGGGTACGCAGTATTTT
.	TRBD1	TRBJ2-2	TRBV5-1	CASSLAPGTTGRGTGELFF	TGCGCCAGCAGCTTGGCCCCCGGAACGACAGGGAGAGGGACCGGGGAGCTGTTTTTT
.	.	TRBJ2-3	TRBV20-1	CSEGQNTDTQYF	TGCTCGGAGGGACAGAACACAGATACGCAGTATTTT
many	TRBD1	TRBJ1-1	TRBV10-3	CASGTKQGFNTEAFF	TGTGCCAGCGGGACCAAACAGGGGTTCAACACTGAAGCTTTCTTT